Listed below are T cell receptor beta chains from one sample, sequenced in a study of beta chain features in type 1 diabetes. Data came from immunoSEQ multiplex PCR; TCRdb stores just in-frame clones and leaves some out. Here the sample spans 600,000 or so clones, roughly 13% being singletons. The sequenced material came from naive CD4+ T cells from blood. These receptors originate from a man between 18 and 35 years old with type 1 diabetes. Each CDR3 is given with its conserved first and last residue. The D gene is left open where the match is weak. Size values are once, few and many counts, or a class for expanded clones, and some rows have none.

TRBV7-7	-	TRBD2	TRBJ2-5	TGTGCTAGCAGCTTAGGAGCGGGGGAGACCCAGTACTTC	CASSLGAGETQYF
TRBV5-4	-	-	TRBJ2-3	TGTGCCAGCAGCTTGAAGGATACGCAGTATTTT	CASSLKDTQYF
TRBV29-1	few	-	TRBJ1-2	TGCAGCGGCAAGGGGAGGGGAAACTATGGCTACACCTTC	CSGKGRGNYGYTF
TRBV6-5	-	-	TRBJ2-5	TGTGCCAGCAGTCCTGGCGGGGAAGAGACCCAGTACTTC	CASSPGGEETQYF
TRBV28	-	TRBD1	TRBJ1-2	TGTGCCAGCAAAAAGACAGGGGGAGACTATGGCTACACCTTC	CASKKTGGDYGYTF
TRBV30	few	TRBD2	TRBJ2-1	TGTGCCTGGAGTGCGGGACTAGCAGGTTACAATGAGCAGTTCTTC	CAWSAGLAGYNEQFF
TRBV11-2	few	-	TRBJ2-1	TGTGCCAGCAGCACGGCCCTAATTCCGAATGAGCAGTTCTTC	CASSTALIPNEQFF
TRBV4-2	-	TRBD1	TRBJ1-5	TGTGCCAGCAGCCCAGGACAGGGCGGTCAGCCCCAGCATTTT	CASSPGQGGQPQHF
TRBV10-1	-	-	TRBJ2-7	TGCGCCAGCAGTGTGACTTCCAACGAGCAGTACTTC	CASSVTSNEQYF
TRBV30	few	TRBD1	TRBJ2-3	TGTGCCTGGAGTCAGGGGGCCAACACAGATACGCAGTATTTT	CAWSQGANTDTQYF
TRBV29-1	few	-	TRBJ1-2	TGCAGCGTTGAAGTCAGAGTTAACTATGGCTACACCTTC	CSVEVRVNYGYTF
TRBV30	-	-	TRBJ1-4	TGTGCCTGGAGTGTAATTTCAGGTGATGAAAAACTGTTTTTT	CAWSVISGDEKLFF
TRBV9	few	-	TRBJ2-5	TGTGCCAGCAGCGTAGGGCAGGACGAAGAGACCCAGTACTTC	CASSVGQDEETQYF
TRBV18	-	-	TRBJ2-3	TGTGCCAGCTCACCAGGATACCCAGATACGCAGTATTTT	CASSPGYPDTQYF
TRBV7-3	few	-	TRBJ2-3	TGTGCCACCGCGGGGGCTTCCACAGATACGCAGTATTTT	CATAGASTDTQYF
TRBV6-1	-	-	TRBJ1-1	TGTGCCAGCAGTCCTATGATCATGAACACTGAAGCTTTCTTT	CASSPMIMNTEAFF
TRBV5-6	few	-	TRBJ2-2	TGTGCCAGCAGCTTGGACCCCGGACCCACCGGGGAGCTGTTTTTT	CASSLDPGPTGELFF
TRBV7-2	few	TRBD2	TRBJ2-7	TGTGCCAGCAGCTTAGGGCAGACTAGCGGGGGGTTCTCCTACGAGCAGTACTTC	CASSLGQTSGGFSYEQYF
TRBV5-1	-	TRBD2	TRBJ2-5	TGCGCCAGCAGCTTGGCCGAGCGGGAGAGGGAGACCCAGTACTTC	CASSLAERERETQYF
TRBV25-1	-	TRBD1	TRBJ2-5	TGTGCCAGCAGTGAGACAGGGGTCCAAGAGACCCAGTACTTC	CASSETGVQETQYF
TRBV20-1	few	TRBD2	TRBJ2-7	TGCACCGGGGGGGGTGCCTACGAGCAGTACTTC	CTGGGAYEQYF
TRBV5-8	-	-	TRBJ2-3	TGTGCCAGCAGTGCCGGCCGAGGGAGCACAGATACGCAGTATTTT	CASSAGRGSTDTQYF
TRBV30	few	-	TRBJ1-5	TGTGCCTGGAGTCGGGACAACAATCAGCCCCAGCATTTT	CAWSRDNNQPQHF
TRBV6-6	-	TRBD2	TRBJ2-3	TGTGCCAGCGGGAGGGACGGAACAGATACGCAGTATTTT	CASGRDGTDTQYF
TRBV5-4	few	-	TRBJ2-3	TGTGCCAGCAGCCCTGGACAGACCTCACCCCGCACAGATACGCAGTATTTT	CASSPGQTSPRTDTQYF
TRBV5-1	-	-	TRBJ2-5	TGCGCCAGCAGCGTACGACTGGAAGAGACCCAGTACTTC	CASSVRLEETQYF
TRBV6-6	few	TRBD1	TRBJ2-3	TGTGCCAGCAGTAAGACAGGGTTCGAGTATTTT	CASSKTGFEYF
TRBV2	few	TRBD2	TRBJ2-1	TGTGCCAGCAGAGAGGTAGCGGGCCCCCCCGGTGGGAATGAGCAGTTCTTC	CASREVAGPPGGNEQFF